The 27 T cell receptor beta chains below come from one sample, sequenced in a study of blood T cell repertoires in COVID-19 (dated by TCRdb to the early 2020s). Library generation was performed with the immunoSEQ multiplex PCR assay. TCRdb limited this immuneACCESS table to in-frame rearrangements with V and J called. A share of clones is missing; checked studies link under half to unresolved V genes, and the rest is unexplained. The table for this sample lists 72,000 or so clones; around 85% of them were counted only once. The ten largest clones capture about a third of the sample. Material: peripheral blood. Source of these receptors: an elderly woman with active or convalescent COVID-19.

This clone turned up a few times. The J gene is TRBJ2-2, the V gene TRBV11-3; D ambiguous. V was pared by 6 bases and J by 3 bases, with 11 bases between. Germline CDR1 is SGHNT and CDR2 is YENEEA. The CDR3 is 14 amino acids. The CDR3 nucleotides are TGTGCCAGCAGTCCACAGCTTTACACCGGGGAGCTGTTTTTT. Its translation: CASSPQLYTGELFF.

The chain links TRBV4-2 to TRBJ2-4; D is perhaps TRBD2 (5 bases). Trimming cost V 0 bases and J 4 bases, with 10 bases left between them. The germline gives CDR1 LGHNA, CDR2 YNFKEQ. The CDR3 runs to 15 residues. CDR3 in amino acids: CASSQDFSGKNIQYF. DNA for the CDR3: TGTGCCAGCAGCCAAGATTTCTCGGGGAAAAACATTCAGTACTTC.

The genes are TRBV28 and TRBJ1-2, with TRBD1 matching 8 bases. The CDR3 loop spans 14 amino acids. Per the germline V gene, CDR1 is MDHEN and CDR2 is SYDVKM. J was trimmed by 5 bases and V by 2 bases; bases with no gene match: 4. The CDR3 is CASSLRDRLYGYTF. In DNA form, the CDR3 reads TGTGCCAGCAGTTTAAGGGACAGGCTATATGGCTACACCTTC.

V and J are TRBV9 and TRBJ2-3; 7 bases line up with TRBD1. Germline V gives CDR1 SGDLS, CDR2 YYNGEE. V lost 1 base and J lost 5; bases outside the gene matches: 4. CDR3 length: 14 residues. CDR3 sequence (DNA): TGTGCCAGCAGCGTAACAGGGGTTGGAGATACGCAGTATTTT. It encodes CASSVTGVGDTQYF. The full variable domain, completed using reference TRBV9 and TRBJ2-3, is DSGVTQTPKHLITATGQRVTLRCSPRSGDLSVYWYQQSLDQGLQFLIQYYNGEERAKGNILERFSAQQFPDLHSELNLSSLELGDSALYFCASSVTGVGDTQYFGPGTRLTVL.

The rearrangement uses TRBV6-1 and TRBJ1-5, with TRBD1 matching 7 bases. The junction had 14 bases not matched to a gene; V was cut back by 1 base and J by 11 bases. Germline CDR1 MNHNS, CDR2 SASEGT. CDR3 length: 16 amino acids. The CDR3 DNA sequence: TGTGCCAGCAGTGAAGTGGTCGGGCAGGGGGTAGGGGCCCAGCATTTT. Its protein product is CASSEVVGQGVGAQHF.

The rearrangement links TRBV6-2 or TRBV6-3 to TRBJ2-2, with 11 bases lining up with TRBD1. Trimming at V came to 4 bases and at J to 4 bases, leaving 5 bases not matched to a gene. The germline V gene has CDR1 MNHEY and CDR2 SVGEGT. The CDR3 is 16 amino acids. The CDR3 DNA follows: TGTGCCAGCAGTTCCGGGACAGGGGGTTTCACCGGGGAGCTGTTTTTT. Translated: CASSSGTGGFTGELFF.

This chain connects TRBV18 to TRBJ2-1; 10 bases fit TRBD1. This CDR3 contains 15 residues. The germline CDR1 and CDR2 sequences are KGHSH and LQKENI. The trim removed 3 bases at V and 5 bases at J, leaving 4 bases unmatched. The CDR3 protein is CASSPGQGGNNEQFF. In nucleotides, the CDR3 is TGTGCCAGCTCACCCGGACAGGGGGGCAACAATGAGCAGTTCTTC.

The chain combines TRBV18 with TRBJ2-7, with 11 bases that match TRBD2. The germline V gene has CDR1 KGHSH and CDR2 LQKENI. This CDR3 has 15 amino acids. The V and J ends lost 3 bases and 2 bases, in that order; junction bases with no gene match: 3. CDR3 sequence: CASSPTSGEAYEQYF. The CDR3 coding sequence is TGTGCCAGCTCACCGACTAGCGGGGAAGCCTACGAGCAGTACTTC. The full variable domain, rest sourced from reference TRBV18 and TRBJ2-7, is NAGVMQNPRHLVRRRGQEARLRCSPMKGHSHVYWYRQLPEEGLKFMVYLQKENIIDESGMPKERFSAEFPKEGPSILRIQQVVRGDSAAYFCASSPTSGEAYEQYFGPGTRLTVT.

The V and J genes are TRBV7-2 and TRBJ2-5, with D maybe TRBD1 (6 bases). CDR3 size: 14 residues. The ends were cut back, 5 bases at V and 1 base at J, with 11 bases in the middle. Germline CDR1 reads SGHTA; CDR2 reads FQGNSA. The CDR3 protein is CASSLGAIQETQYF. The CDR3 nucleotides read TGTGCCAGCAGCCTGGGGGCGATCCAAGAGACCCAGTACTTC.

This chain uses TRBV10-1 with TRBJ1-5, with 11 nucleotides matching TRBD1. V shed 10 bases and J 7 bases; nucleotides not matched to a gene: 3. This CDR3 comprises 12 residues. Germline CDR1 reads WNHNN; CDR2 reads SYGVQD (reference sequence). CDR3 sequence: CATGQGAQPQHF. CDR3 DNA sequence: TGCGCCACCGGACAGGGGGCACAGCCCCAGCATTTT.

CDR3 coding DNA: TGTGCCAGCTCTACCGGGGGTATCACAGATACGCAGTATTTT. It codes for CASSTGGITDTQYF. The chain uses TRBV18 and TRBJ2-3, with D perhaps TRBD2 (6 bases). Germline lookup yields CDR1 KGHSH and CDR2 LQKENI. Trimming cost V 6 bases and J 2 bases, with 12 bases left between them. The CDR3 extends over 14 amino acids.

This chain uses TRBV11-2 with TRBJ1-2; 7 bases line up with TRBD1. Germline V gene data show CDR1 as SGHAT and CDR2 as FQNNGV. The CDR3 totals 14 residues. Trimming cost V 4 bases and J 8 bases; bases outside gene matches: 10. Here the CDR3 reads CASSYRVRGQGYTF. The CDR3 DNA is TGTGCCAGCAGCTATCGAGTCAGGGGACAGGGCTACACCTTC.

The V gene is TRBV20-1, the J gene TRBJ2-5; 8 nucleotides match TRBD2. CDR1 is DFQATT, CDR2 SNEGSKA, per germline (reference sequence). V dropped 8 bases and J dropped 3; count of bases not matched to a gene: 2. There are 11 residues in the CDR3. In nucleotides, the CDR3 is TGCAGTAGCGGGGGTGAAGAGACCCAGTACTTC. Amino acid sequence: CSSGGEETQYF.

V gene TRBV30 combines with J gene TRBJ2-1; weak D call: TRBD1 (6 bases). The CDR3 covers 14 residues. The ends were cut back, 2 bases at V and 2 bases at J, with 10 bases in the middle. Per the germline V gene, CDR1 is GTSNPN and CDR2 is SVGIG (reference sequence). The CDR3, as DNA: TGTGCCTGGAGTTCCGGACAGACCTACAATGAGCAGTTCTTC. Translation gives CAWSSGQTYNEQFF.

The rearrangement uses TRBV28 and TRBJ1-2; perhaps TRBD1 as D (5 bases). This CDR3 has 14 residues. Trimming shortened V by 2 bases and J by 4 bases, and 11 bases separated the two germline ends. From germline, CDR1 is MDHEN and CDR2 SYDVKM. CDR3 residues: CASSLPGWGYGYTF. The CDR3 nucleotides read TGTGCCAGCAGTTTACCAGGGTGGGGCTATGGCTACACCTTC.

The chain is built from TRBV18 and TRBJ2-3, with 8 bases matching TRBD1. The V and J ends lost 3 bases and 5 bases, in that order; junction bases with no gene match: 4. The germline V gene has CDR1 KGHSH and CDR2 LQKENI. The CDR3 extends over 14 amino acids. In DNA, the CDR3 is TGTGCCAGCTCACCCGGACAGGGAGAAGATACGCAGTATTTT. It translates to CASSPGQGEDTQYF.

The chain has TRBV7-3 and TRBJ2-7, with TRBD1 identical over 9 bases. The CDR3 has 13 amino acids. Germline loops: CDR1 SGHTA, CDR2 FQGTGA. After removal of 4 bases from V and 6 bases from J, the junction contained 4 bases not matched to a gene. CDR3 nucleotide sequence: TGTGCCAGCAGCTCGGACAGGGGAGGCGAGCAGTACTTC. Its translation is CASSSDRGGEQYF.

The chain couples TRBV5-1 to TRBJ1-2, with 7 bases fitting TRBD1. Germline V gene data show CDR1 as SGHRS and CDR2 as YFSETQ. The CDR3 runs 15 residues. After removal of 0 bases from V and 4 bases from J, the junction contained 6 bases not matched to a gene. This CDR3 reads CASSLAGRGSYGYTF. The DNA of the CDR3 is TGCGCCAGCAGCTTGGCCGGCAGGGGGTCCTATGGCTACACCTTC. Combining the CDR3 with reference TRBV5-1 and TRBJ1-2 gives the whole variable domain KAGVTQTPRYLIKTRGQQVTLSCSPISGHRSVSWYQQTPGQGLQFLFEYFSETQRNKGNFPGRFSGRQFSNSRSEMNVSTLELGDSALYLCASSLAGRGSYGYTFGSGTRLTVV.

In its sample, this clone was seen a few times. The V call is TRBV28, the J call TRBJ1-1; 11 bases align to TRBD1. After removal of 8 bases from V and 0 bases from J, the junction contained 17 bases not matched to a gene. The V gene's germline CDR1 is MDHEN and CDR2 SYDVKM. The CDR3 consists of 19 residues. The CDR3 is CASPGASGTGGPMNTEAFF. The CDR3, as DNA: TGTGCCAGCCCAGGTGCGAGCGGGACAGGGGGTCCAATGAACACTGAAGCTTTCTTT. The full variable domain, its missing parts supplied by reference TRBV28 and TRBJ1-1, is DVKVTQSSRYLVKRTGEKVFLECVQDMDHENMFWYRQDPGLGLRLIYFSYDVKMKEKGDIPEGYSVSREKKERFSLILESASTNQTSMYLCASPGASGTGGPMNTEAFFGQGTRLTVV.

The chain recombines TRBV3-1 (or the pseudogene TRBV3-2) with TRBJ1-4; no clear D. The CDR3 length is 14 residues. Germline V gene data show CDR1 as LGHDT and CDR2 as YNNKEL (reference sequence). Trimming shortened V by 1 base and J by 10 bases, and 13 bases separated the two germline ends. Written as DNA, the CDR3 is TGTGCCAGCAGCCAAGCCTCCGGGGAGGGAAAACTGTTTTTT. Translating gives CASSQASGEGKLFF.

As regards this clone: Other DNA sequences within the sample encode an identical CDR3. The genes are TRBV18 and TRBJ1-5; D uncertain. The V end lost 1 base, the J end lost 7 bases, and 8 bases lay between the germline ends. This CDR3 is 13 amino acids long. Germline V gene data show CDR1 as KGHSH and CDR2 as LQKENI. As DNA, the CDR3 is TGTGCCAGCTCACCACTTGAGGGCCAGCCCCAGCATTTT. Its protein product is CASSPLEGQPQHF.

The chain uses TRBV4-1 and TRBJ2-7; 9 bases are shared with TRBD1. The ends lost 1 base at V and 3 bases at J; junction bases unmatched: 19. This CDR3 spans 20 amino acids. The germline CDR1 and CDR2 sequences are MGHRA and YSYEKL. In DNA, the CDR3 is TGCGCCAGCAGCCAAGTGGGAGTCACTTTACCGGGACAGGGACACTACGAGCAGTACTTC. Its translation: CASSQVGVTLPGQGHYEQYF.

The V call is TRBV12-3 or TRBV12-4, the J call TRBJ1-2; D ambiguous. This CDR3 is 13 amino acids long. Trimming left V 5 bases short and J 7 bases short, with 14 bases between. The CDR3 bases are TGTGCCAGCAGTCCTACGACCGGGAGTGGCTACACCTTC. Translated, it gives CASSPTTGSGYTF.

This clone was picked up one time. The J gene is TRBJ1-5, the V gene TRBV5-5; TRBD1 agrees at 7 bases. V lost 4 bases, J lost 5 bases, and 9 bases stayed unmatched. This CDR3 region has 15 residues. Germline lookup yields CDR1 SGHKS and CDR2 YYEKEE (reference sequence). The CDR3 loop is CASSPRTGGDQPQHF. CDR3 nucleotide sequence: TGTGCCAGCAGCCCTCGGACAGGTGGAGATCAGCCCCAGCATTTT.

This chain uses TRBV7-8 with TRBJ2-1; D possibly corresponds to TRBD2 (5 bases). V lost 5 bases and J 7 bases, leaving 18 bases between the germline ends. The germline CDR1 and CDR2 sequences are SGHVS and FQNEAQ. CDR3 length equals 15 residues. The CDR3 DNA sequence: TGTGCCAGCAGCCAGCGGAACCCGGGGTTAAATGAGCAGTTCTTC. Translating it yields CASSQRNPGLNEQFF.

This chain links TRBV6-1 with TRBJ1-5, with 8 bases that match TRBD1. The junction had 7 bases not matched to a gene; V was cut back by 8 bases and J by 7 bases. The CDR3 length is 13 residues. The V gene's germline CDR1 is MNHNS and CDR2 SASEGT. The DNA for the CDR3 is TGTGCCAGCCGACAGGGGCACCCCCAGCCCCAGCATTTT. Residues: CASRQGHPQPQHF.

Of note for this clone: Compared with germline, one end of the junction differs, possibly owing to a read error. This rearrangement joins TRBV4-1 to TRBJ1-1, with 9 bases matching TRBD1. CDR3 length: 15 residues. Per the germline V gene, CDR1 is MGHRA and CDR2 is YSYEKL. CDR3 coding DNA: TGCGCCAGCAGCCCTCTCTACGGGACAGGGATGAATCTCGGTTGG. This encodes CASSPLYGTGMNLGW.